This is a list of T cell receptor beta chains from one sample in a study of blood T cell repertoires in COVID-19. The data were produced by immunoSEQ multiplex PCR, yet TCRdb's version contains in-frame clones alone and is incomplete. Of under 150,000 clones listed, just over 90% are singletons. Sample: peripheral blood. These receptors were taken from a human donor with active COVID-19. The donor label of this sample is uncertain. The CDR3 runs from the conserved cysteine through the conserved F or W. D genes are given only for firm matches. Expanded clones are given a class, and other clones once, few, many or no size at all.

cdr3_nt cdr3_aa v_call d_call cdr3_length j_call clone_size
TGTGCCAGCAGCTTCGGGGGGAACACTGAAGCTTTCTTT CASSFGGNTEAFF TRBV7-9 NA 13 TRBJ1-1 NA
TGTGCCAGCACCGACAGGGGGCCGATAGGGGCCCAGTACTTC CASTDRGPIGAQYF TRBV6-5 TRBD1 14 TRBJ2-5 NA
TGTGCCAGCAGCTTAGGTTCTACGGGGTTTAGTTCACCCCTCCACTTT CASSLGSTGFSSPLHF TRBV7-2 NA 16 TRBJ1-6 NA
TGTGCCAGCAGTTACTCGTGGCGGAGGAACACCGGGGAGCTGTTTTTT CASSYSWRRNTGELFF TRBV6-5 NA 16 TRBJ2-2 NA
TGTGCCAGCTCACCAGGACAGGGGAACATTCAGCCCCAGCATTTT CASSPGQGNIQPQHF TRBV18 TRBD1 15 TRBJ1-5 NA
TGTGCCAGCAGCCAGATTCGGGGCACCGGGGAGCTGTTTTTT CASSQIRGTGELFF TRBV3-1/TRBV3-2 NA 14 TRBJ2-2 once
TGTGCCAGCAGCTTGGGACAGGGAGCTAACTATGGCTACACCTTC CASSLGQGANYGYTF TRBV5-6 TRBD1 15 TRBJ1-2 NA
TGTGCCAGCAGTCCTTTAGGGGGTATGGGGAACACTGAAGCTTTCTTT CASSPLGGMGNTEAFF TRBV28 NA 16 TRBJ1-1 NA
TGTGCCAGCAGCGTAGAGGCAACTAGCTATGGCTACACCTTC CASSVEATSYGYTF TRBV9 NA 14 TRBJ1-2 NA
TGTGCCAGCAGCCAGAGACAGCCCCCTAACACTGAAGCTTTCTTT CASSQRQPPNTEAFF TRBV14 NA 15 TRBJ1-1 NA
TGTGCCAGCAAATTTGGGGGGGTTGGGGAGACCCAGTACTTC CASKFGGVGETQYF TRBV27 TRBD2 14 TRBJ2-5 NA
TGTGCCAGCAGCTTGTATGCAGGAACGTGGTACACCTTC CASSLYAGTWYTF TRBV5-6 NA 13 TRBJ1-2 NA
TGCGCCAGCAGCACGACAGGGACCCACGAGCAGTACTTC CASSTTGTHEQYF TRBV5-1 TRBD1 13 TRBJ2-7 NA
TGCAGCGTTGGGGGGATCGGGGGTTACAACAATGAAAAACTGTTTTTT CSVGGIGGYNNEKLFF TRBV29-1 NA 16 TRBJ1-4 NA
TGCGCCAGCAGCTTGGCCGGAGGGGCGGGGGCCAACGTCCTGACTTTC CASSLAGGAGANVLTF TRBV5-1 NA 16 TRBJ2-6 NA
TGCGCCAGCAGCTTGGACGGGACAGAGCTCGAGCAGTACTTC CASSLDGTELEQYF TRBV5-1 TRBD1 14 TRBJ2-7 NA
TGTGCCAGCAGTTATTCCGCGGGACAGGGAAACACCATATATTTT CASSYSAGQGNTIYF TRBV6-2/TRBV6-3 TRBD1 15 TRBJ1-3 NA
TGTGCCAGTAGTGACAGGGGGCGCAGCGGGGAGCTGTTTTTT CASSDRGRSGELFF TRBV19 TRBD1 14 TRBJ2-2 NA
TGTGCCAGCAGTGAAGCCAAGTGGAGGGCCCAAGAGACCCAGTACTTC CASSEAKWRAQETQYF TRBV6-1 NA 16 TRBJ2-5 NA
TGCGCCAGCAGCTTGTGGATAGGGGCGCCGATGGACATTCAGTACTTC CASSLWIGAPMDIQYF TRBV5-1 NA 16 TRBJ2-4 once
TGTGCCAGCAGCAACAGGGTTGGCTATGGCTACACCTTC CASSNRVGYGYTF TRBV7-3 NA 13 TRBJ1-2 NA
TGTGCCAGCAGCTCGAGGAACCTTAATGAAAAACTGTTTTTT CASSSRNLNEKLFF TRBV7-2 NA 14 TRBJ1-4 NA
TGTGCCAGCAGCATACCGGGACTAGCGGCTTCCCAAGAGACCCAGTACTTC CASSIPGLAASQETQYF TRBV5-4 TRBD2 17 TRBJ2-5 NA
TGTGCCAGTAGTAGGGGCGCCGGGGGAGAGACCCAGTACTTC CASSRGAGGETQYF TRBV19 NA 14 TRBJ2-5 few
TGTGCCAGCAGTGGTCTGACTAGCGGGGGGGCCGGCGAGCAGTACTTC CASSGLTSGGAGEQYF TRBV25-1 TRBD2 16 TRBJ2-7 NA
TGCGCCAGCAGCAACCCCTTACAGGGGGCTGTGCTAAAACGAGGATACGAGCAGTACTTC CASSNPLQGAVLKRGYEQYF TRBV5-1 TRBD1 20 TRBJ2-7 NA
TGTGCCAGCTCACCGTCCCCGTTTTCGGAGACCCAGTACTTC CASSPSPFSETQYF TRBV18 NA 14 TRBJ2-5 NA
TGTGCCAGCAGCTTGGAGCGGGAAAGGGGCGAGACCCAGTACTTC CASSLERERGETQYF TRBV5-6 TRBD2 15 TRBJ2-5 NA
TGTGCCAGCAGTTACCATCGGAGGACGGGGGCCAACGTCCTGACTTTC CASSYHRRTGANVLTF TRBV6-5 NA 16 TRBJ2-6 NA
TGTGCCAGCAGTCCCCAGGCCCCGGGACTAGCAATAGATACGCAGTATTTT CASSPQAPGLAIDTQYF TRBV6-6 TRBD2 17 TRBJ2-3 NA
TGTGCCAGCAGCGTAGAGTTGGGCTTTGAGCAGTTCTTC CASSVELGFEQFF TRBV9 NA 13 TRBJ2-1 NA
TGCGCCAGCAGCCTACCCCGGGACAGGCAAGAGACCCAGTACTTC CASSLPRDRQETQYF TRBV4-3 TRBD1 15 TRBJ2-5 NA
TGTGCCAGCAGCAGGCCCACCGGGACACTCTACGAGCAGTACTTC CASSRPTGTLYEQYF TRBV6-5 NA 15 TRBJ2-7 NA
TGTGCCAGCAGCGTAAACCGGGGCAATGAGCAGTTCTTC CASSVNRGNEQFF TRBV9 NA 13 TRBJ2-1 NA
TGTGCCAGCAGTCGAGACAGGACCCGAGCTTTCTTT CASSRDRTRAFF TRBV12-3/TRBV12-4 NA 12 TRBJ1-1 NA
TGTGCCAGCAGCTCGGTCGACCGAGGGCTCTACACCTTC CASSSVDRGLYTF TRBV7-9 NA 13 TRBJ1-2 NA
TGTGCCTGGAAAAAGACAGGGATCGGTAACACTGAAGCTTTCTTT CAWKKTGIGNTEAFF TRBV30 TRBD1 15 TRBJ1-1 NA
TGTGCCAGCAGTCCCGCAGGGTACACCGGGGAGCTGTTTTTT CASSPAGYTGELFF TRBV6-5 NA 14 TRBJ2-2 NA